A single count supports the clone carrying this T cell receptor beta chain. The antigen remains undetermined. A read error may be the cause here, since a much bigger clone is one base away. Germline V gene lookup returns CDR1 SGHTA and CDR2 FQGNSA. The CDR3 sequence is 15 residues long. This specimen comes from a study of blood T cells in healthy people across ages. General study findings and limits: The long-lived group displayed more naive CD4+ cells, plus higher diversity, than the aged donors did.

The study drew donors from healthy Caucasian individuals in Russia aged roughly 6 to 90. A J-beta primer mix and a sample-barcoded 5' primer were used in a second PCR of about 7 to 12 cycles. TCRdb re-called the 5' RACE reads with MiXCR, one entry per CDR3 protein. The sample yields 730,000 or so distinct CDR3 sequences, 40% to 45% seen once. The rearrangement joins TRBV7-2 to TRBJ2-3; D assignment may be TRBD1 or TRBD2 (5 bases each). This receptor was identified in a man aged 80 or over in good health. The sample was blood. CDR3 nucleotides: TGTGCCGGCAGCTACGCCGGGACCCTTACAGATACGCAGTATTTT. It is translated as CAGSYAGTLTDTQYF.